This passage covers 16 T cell receptor beta chains from one sample sequenced in a study of cytomegalovirus exposure and HLA in healthy donors. The PCR employed 60 Vbeta primers together with 13 Jbeta primers. Sequencing was performed with immunoSEQ multiplex PCR; in TCRdb, only in-frame clones are kept and a portion is missing. The sample consists of about 190,000 clones, roughly four fifths of them appearing once. Sequencing was done on a sample of PBMCs. The receptors originated from a middle-aged man in good health and CMV-seropositive.

The genes are TRBV2 and TRBJ2-1; TRBD2 matches 14 bases. V shed 4 bases and J 6 bases; nucleotides not matched to a gene: 5. In germline, CDR1 is SNHLY, CDR2 FYNNEI. This CDR3 spans 16 amino acids. CDR3 region: CASSAGTSGGLNEQFF. DNA for the CDR3: TGTGCCAGCAGTGCCGGGACTAGCGGGGGCCTCAATGAGCAGTTCTTC. The full variable domain, in which reference TRBV2 and TRBJ2-1 provide the parts outside the CDR3, is EPEVTQTPSHQVTQMGQEVILRCVPISNHLYFYWYRQILGQKVEFLVSFYNNEISEKSEIFDDQFSVERPDGSNFTLKIRSTKLEDSAMYFCASSAGTSGGLNEQFFGPGTRLTVL.

J is TRBJ2-7 and V is TRBV6-1, with TRBD1 identical over 7 bases. Germline assignment: CDR1 MNHNS and CDR2 SASEGT. The CDR3 extends over 15 amino acids. With V trimmed by 3 bases and J by 2 bases, 7 bases remained unmatched. The CDR3 DNA follows: TGTGCCAGCAGTGAGGACAGGACAGCGCCCTACGAGCAGTACTTC. Its protein product is CASSEDRTAPYEQYF.

The chain uses TRBV5-1 and TRBJ1-1; 8 nucleotides agree with TRBD1. Germline V lookup: CDR1 SGHRS, CDR2 YFSETQ. The CDR3 length is 15 residues. Unmatched junction bases numbered 4, after V lost 0 bases and J lost 3 bases. In DNA, the CDR3 is TGCGCCAGCAGCTTGGGTGACAGGGGATACACTGAAGCTTTCTTT. Amino acid sequence: CASSLGDRGYTEAFF.

The CDR3 bases are TGTGCCAGTAGTTCACAGCACCATCAGCCCCAGCATTTT. Translated: CASSSQHHQPQHF. The chain carries TRBV19 and TRBJ1-5; D unresolved. The CDR3 runs to 13 residues. The ends were cut back, 5 bases at V and 5 bases at J, with 10 bases in the middle. CDR1 LNHDA and CDR2 SQIVND come from the germline V gene (reference sequence).

The V and J genes are TRBV18 and TRBJ1-5, with D tentatively TRBD1 (6 bases). The CDR3 has 14 amino acids. Germline values: CDR1 KGHSH, CDR2 LQKENI. V dropped 6 bases and J dropped 4 bases, with 13 bases sitting between them. The CDR3 DNA reads TGTGCCAGCTCGGTGAGACAGGAAAATCAGCCCCAGCATTTT. Residues: CASSVRQENQPQHF. Full variable domain (remainder filled in from reference TRBV18 and TRBJ1-5): NAGVMQNPRHLVRRRGQEARLRCSPMKGHSHVYWYRQLPEEGLKFMVYLQKENIIDESGMPKERFSAEFPKEGPSILRIQQVVRGDSAAYFCASSVRQENQPQHFGDGTRLSIL.

The V and J genes are TRBV29-1 and TRBJ1-1, with D possibly being TRBD1 (6 bases). The germline V and J ends were trimmed by 3 bases and 0 bases, with 8 bases remaining between them. Germline CDR1 SQVTM, CDR2 ANQGSEA. This CDR3 is built from 13 residues. CDR3 in amino acids: CSVERQVNTEAFF. The DNA for the CDR3 is TGCAGCGTTGAGCGACAGGTGAACACTGAAGCTTTCTTT.

The chain couples TRBV19 to TRBJ1-5; maybe TRBD1 (5 bases). Trimming removed 6 bases at V and 2 bases at J, with 14 bases between. The CDR3 sequence is 15 residues long. CDR1 and CDR2 from the germline V gene are LNHDA and SQIVND (reference sequence). CDR3 in amino acids: CASSIDSLGNQPQHF. In DNA form, the CDR3 reads TGTGCCAGTAGCATTGACAGTCTTGGCAATCAGCCCCAGCATTTT.

V usage is TRBV30 and J usage is TRBJ1-2; TRBD1 might be the D (6 bases). Trimming removed 5 bases at V and 3 bases at J, with 13 bases between. This CDR3 has 13 residues. Germline assignment: CDR1 GTSNPN and CDR2 SVGIG (reference sequence). CDR3 nucleotides: TGTGCCTGGGCTCTACAGGGACACTATGGCTACACCTTC. Translating gives CAWALQGHYGYTF.

CDR3: CASSFGTRSSYEQYF. The CDR3 DNA sequence: TGTGCCAGCAGCTTTGGGACTAGGAGCTCCTACGAGCAGTACTTC. The genes are TRBV7-8 and TRBJ2-7, with 8 bases identical to TRBD2. Trimming took 3 bases from V and 0 from J; bases not matched to a gene: 4. Germline CDR1 SGHVS, CDR2 FQNEAQ. The CDR3 loop spans 15 amino acids.

The chain is built from TRBV9 and TRBJ1-1; D is uncertain. V lost 0 bases to trimming and J lost 1 base, with 10 bases between them. CDR3 length: 15 amino acids. Germline V gene lookup returns CDR1 SGDLS and CDR2 YYNGEE. The CDR3 loop is CASSVGGLGNTEAFF. Here the CDR3 DNA reads TGTGCCAGCAGCGTAGGAGGGTTGGGGAACACTGAAGCTTTCTTT. The full variable domain, completed using reference TRBV9 and TRBJ1-1, is DSGVTQTPKHLITATGQRVTLRCSPRSGDLSVYWYQQSLDQGLQFLIQYYNGEERAKGNILERFSAQQFPDLHSELNLSSLELGDSALYFCASSVGGLGNTEAFFGQGTRLTVV.

This clone turned up a few times. The rearrangement links TRBV9 to TRBJ1-6; no reliable D call. The germline V gene encodes CDR1 SGDLS and CDR2 YYNGEE. The CDR3 is 14 amino acids. V lost 0 bases, J lost 6 bases, and 7 bases lay in between. For the CDR3, the DNA is TGTGCCAGCAGCGTAGCGCAGATTAATTCACCCCTCCACTTT. Translation gives CASSVAQINSPLHF.

In its sample, this clone was seen a few times. V usage is TRBV9 and J usage is TRBJ2-7; D uncertain. The CDR3 contains 13 residues. Trimming took off 4 bases at V and 8 bases at J, with 16 bases between the two ends. CDR1 is SGDLS, CDR2 YYNGEE, per germline. The CDR3 sequence: CASSTAPVGKQYF. For the CDR3, the DNA is TGTGCCAGCAGCACAGCCCCGGTTGGTAAGCAGTACTTC.

This clone was counted only a few times. The genes are TRBV27 and TRBJ2-1, with D maybe TRBD1 (5 bases). Germline lookup yields CDR1 MNHEY and CDR2 SMNVEV (reference sequence). With 2 bases removed from V and 8 bases from J, the gap between germline ends came to 19 bases. The CDR3 length is 16 residues. The DNA for the CDR3 is TGTGCCAGCAGTTTACCTGGACACTCGTCCCTCCATGAGCAGTTCTTC. Protein product: CASSLPGHSSLHEQFF.

The rearrangement joins TRBV28 to TRBJ1-3; possible D gene TRBD1, 5 bases. The V gene's germline CDR1 is MDHEN and CDR2 SYDVKM. V was pared by 2 bases and J by 4 bases, with 9 bases between. This CDR3 spans 14 amino acids. The CDR3 is CASSLLGAGNTIYF. In DNA form, the CDR3 reads TGTGCCAGCAGTTTACTAGGGGCAGGAAACACCATATATTTT.

This clone was observed once. The V gene is TRBV6-6, the J gene TRBJ2-3, with D perhaps matching TRBD2 (6 bases). Germline assignment: CDR1 MNHNY and CDR2 SVGAGI (reference sequence). Between the trimmed V and J ends, which lost 6 bases and 1 base, there was a span of 14 bases. CDR3 length equals 15 residues. The CDR3 DNA follows: TGTGCCAGCAGGGACCGATTAGCGGGCACAGATACGCAGTATTTT. Its protein product is CASRDRLAGTDTQYF.

The chain uses TRBV5-1 and TRBJ1-6; 9 bases are shared with TRBD1. CDR1 is SGHRS and CDR2 is YFSETQ in the germline V gene. The CDR3 runs 17 residues. The trim removed 2 bases at V and 10 bases at J, leaving 13 bases unmatched. CDR3 nucleotides: TGCGCCAGCAGCTTAATGGGACAGGGAGAAAGAGGGTCACCCCTCCACTTT. This codes for CASSLMGQGERGSPLHF.